This T cell receptor (beta chain) was profiled in a study of blood T cell repertoires in COVID-19. Across the study: Spain, Italy and the United States supplied samples that represented acute and convalescent COVID-19. PBMCs, B-cell-depleted T cells, or T cells were the source of the cDNA or gDNA that made up the material.

CDR1 and CDR2 from the germline V gene are SGHTA and FQGNSA. After removal of 5 bases from V and 10 bases from J, the junction contained 12 bases not matched to a gene. The CDR3 sequence is 16 residues long. Source study methods: Using reference gene primer amplification, nucleated cell counts were estimated. Here immunoSEQ multiplex PCR was the method, and the copy in TCRdb shows in-frame clones only, minus some. V, J and clone size reflect that table, while D and trimming were determined from the DNA. The sample comprises some 83,000 clones, 81% of which are singletons, and 44% rests with the top ten.

This TCR was recovered from a man older than 75 with acute or convalescent COVID-19. Sequenced material: peripheral blood. This chain joins TRBV7-2 and TRBJ1-6, with 9 bases lining up with TRBD1. The CDR3 loop reads CASSLLPGQGDSPLHF. The CDR3 region has the DNA TGTGCCAGCAGCCTCCTGCCGGGACAGGGAGACTCACCCCTCCACTTT.